A single sample is the source of the 3 T cell receptor beta chains below, sequenced in a study of T cells in Graves' hyperthyroidism and ophthalmopathy (dated by TCRdb to the late 2010s). Library creation used multiplex PCR. Sequenced on an Illumina HiSeq 2000. Amplification of TCR beta CDR3 regions was carried out from RNA transcripts. A first-round RT-PCR of the TCR CDR3 used the HTBI primer set with the Qiagen OneStep RT-PCR kit. TCRdb reworked the public reads: Q25 trimming with fastp, MiXCR clone assembly, productive beta chains retained. CDR3 protein sequences are deduplicated, and each keeps its most common genes and DNA. The sample data list a few hundred thousand distinct CDR3 sequences, and roughly 15% of these were observed just once. The ten biggest clones cover about 19% of the sample. Sequenced sample: blood. All receptors derive from a woman aged 25 to 45 with Graves' ophthalmopathy.

This clonotype has a count of ten or more. This sequence joins TRBV11-2 and TRBJ1-2; D is undetermined. V gave up 1 base and J gave up 0 bases, with 9 bases separating them. CDR3 length equals 15 residues. Germline V gives CDR1 SGHAT, CDR2 FQNNGV. This CDR3 is CASSLAGEANYGYTF. The CDR3 bases are TGTGCCAGCAGCTTAGCTGGGGAAGCTAACTATGGCTACACCTTC.

This clonotype was recorded many times. The genes are TRBV27 and TRBJ1-2; D call uncertain. In germline, CDR1 is MNHEY, CDR2 SMNVEV (reference sequence). CDR3 length equals 15 residues. Trimming shortened V by 1 base and J by 7 bases, and 16 bases separated the two germline ends. CDR3 nucleotide sequence: TGTGCCAGCAGTTTATTAGGGCCCAGAGGCAGTGGCTACACCTTC. Translated, it gives CASSLLGPRGSGYTF.

At least ten counts were recorded for this clonotype. This rearrangement joins TRBV7-2 to TRBJ2-3, with D perhaps TRBD1 (5 bases). This CDR3 spans 16 amino acids. Germline assignment: CDR1 SGHTA and CDR2 FQGNSA. V lost 1 base, J lost 4 bases, and 15 bases lay in between. The CDR3 protein is CASSLVVGPSSDTQYF. CDR3 nucleotide sequence: TGTGCCAGCAGCTTAGTTGTGGGGCCCAGTTCAGATACGCAGTATTTT. The variable domain in full, completed from reference TRBV7-2 and TRBJ2-3, reads GAGVSQSPSNKVTEKGKDVELRCDPISGHTALYWYRQSLGQGLEFLIYFQGNSAPDKSGLPSDRFSAERTGGSVSTLTIQRTQQEDSAVYLCASSLVVGPSSDTQYFGPGTRLTVL.